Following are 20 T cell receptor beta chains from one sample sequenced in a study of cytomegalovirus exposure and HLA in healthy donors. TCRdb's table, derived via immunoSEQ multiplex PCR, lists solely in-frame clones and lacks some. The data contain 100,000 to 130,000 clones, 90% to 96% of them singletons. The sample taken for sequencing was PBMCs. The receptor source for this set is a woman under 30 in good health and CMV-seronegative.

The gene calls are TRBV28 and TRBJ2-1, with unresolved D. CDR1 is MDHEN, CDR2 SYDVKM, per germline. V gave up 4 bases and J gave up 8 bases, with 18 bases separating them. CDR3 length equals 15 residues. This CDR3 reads CASSSLPSQADEQFF. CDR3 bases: TGTGCCAGCAGTTCTCTACCCTCCCAGGCTGATGAGCAGTTCTTC.

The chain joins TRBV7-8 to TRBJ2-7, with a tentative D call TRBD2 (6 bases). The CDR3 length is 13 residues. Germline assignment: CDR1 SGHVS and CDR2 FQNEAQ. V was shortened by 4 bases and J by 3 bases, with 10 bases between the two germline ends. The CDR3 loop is CASSSGTLYEQYF. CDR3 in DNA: TGTGCCAGCAGCTCCGGGACTCTCTACGAGCAGTACTTC. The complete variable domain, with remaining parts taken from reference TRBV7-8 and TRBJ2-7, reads GAGVSQSPRYKVAKRGQDVALRCDPISGHVSLFWYQQALGQGPEFLTYFQNEAQLDKSGLPSDRFFAERPEGSVSTLKIQRTQQEDSAVYLCASSSGTLYEQYFGPGTRLTVT.

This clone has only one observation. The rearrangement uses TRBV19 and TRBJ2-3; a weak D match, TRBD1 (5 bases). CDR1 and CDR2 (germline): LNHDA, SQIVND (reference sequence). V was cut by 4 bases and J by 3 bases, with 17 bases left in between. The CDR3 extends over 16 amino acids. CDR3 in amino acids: CASSTSPFRETDTQYF. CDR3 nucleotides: TGTGCCAGTAGTACCTCCCCCTTCAGGGAAACAGATACGCAGTATTTT.

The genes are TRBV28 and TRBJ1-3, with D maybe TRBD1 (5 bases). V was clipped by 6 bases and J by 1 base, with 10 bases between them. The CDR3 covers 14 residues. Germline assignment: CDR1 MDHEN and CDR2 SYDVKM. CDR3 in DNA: TGTGCCAGCAGCCTTTCAGGGTCTGGAAACACCATATATTTT. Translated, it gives CASSLSGSGNTIYF.

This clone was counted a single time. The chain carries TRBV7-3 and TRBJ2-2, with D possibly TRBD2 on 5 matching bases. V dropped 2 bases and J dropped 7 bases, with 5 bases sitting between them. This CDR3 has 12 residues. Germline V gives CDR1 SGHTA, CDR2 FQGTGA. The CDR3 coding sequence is TGTGCCAGCAGCTTAGCGGGCGGGGAGCTGTTTTTT. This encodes CASSLAGGELFF.

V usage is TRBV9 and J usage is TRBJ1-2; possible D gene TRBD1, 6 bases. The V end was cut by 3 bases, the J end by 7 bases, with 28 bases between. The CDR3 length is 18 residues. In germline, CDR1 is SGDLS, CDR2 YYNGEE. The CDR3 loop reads CASSDHTGIREWTTGYTF. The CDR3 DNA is TGTGCCAGCAGCGACCATACAGGGATTAGGGAATGGACGACTGGCTACACCTTC.

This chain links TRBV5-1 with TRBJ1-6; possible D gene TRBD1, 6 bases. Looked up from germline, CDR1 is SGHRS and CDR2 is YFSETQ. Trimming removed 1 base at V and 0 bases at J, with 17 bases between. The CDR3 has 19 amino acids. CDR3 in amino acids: CASSLTLYRASSYNSPLHF. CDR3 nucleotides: TGCGCCAGCAGCTTGACCCTCTACAGGGCCAGCTCCTATAATTCACCCCTCCACTTT.

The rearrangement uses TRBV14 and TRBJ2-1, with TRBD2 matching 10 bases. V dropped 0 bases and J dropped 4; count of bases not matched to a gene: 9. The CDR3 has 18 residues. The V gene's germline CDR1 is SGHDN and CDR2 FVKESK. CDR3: CASSQDGIGLAAYNEQFF. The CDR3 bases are TGTGCCAGCAGCCAAGACGGGATAGGACTAGCGGCTTACAATGAGCAGTTCTTC.

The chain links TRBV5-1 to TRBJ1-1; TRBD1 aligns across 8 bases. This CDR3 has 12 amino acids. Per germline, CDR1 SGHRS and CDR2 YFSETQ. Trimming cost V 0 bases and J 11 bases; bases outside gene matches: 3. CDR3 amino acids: CASSLDRGDAFF. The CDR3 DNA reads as TGCGCCAGCAGCTTGGACAGGGGGGACGCTTTCTTT.

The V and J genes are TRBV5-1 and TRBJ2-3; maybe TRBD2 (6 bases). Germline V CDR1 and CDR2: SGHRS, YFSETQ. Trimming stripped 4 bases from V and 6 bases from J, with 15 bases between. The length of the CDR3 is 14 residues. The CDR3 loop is CASSPSSVRDTQYF. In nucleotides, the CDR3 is TGCGCCAGCAGCCCCTCTAGCGTTAGGGATACGCAGTATTTT.

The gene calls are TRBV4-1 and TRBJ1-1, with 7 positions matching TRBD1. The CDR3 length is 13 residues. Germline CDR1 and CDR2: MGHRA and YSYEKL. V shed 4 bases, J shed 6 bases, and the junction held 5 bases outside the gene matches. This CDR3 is CASSLIGQAEAFF. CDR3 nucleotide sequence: TGCGCCAGCAGCCTTATAGGACAGGCTGAAGCTTTCTTT.

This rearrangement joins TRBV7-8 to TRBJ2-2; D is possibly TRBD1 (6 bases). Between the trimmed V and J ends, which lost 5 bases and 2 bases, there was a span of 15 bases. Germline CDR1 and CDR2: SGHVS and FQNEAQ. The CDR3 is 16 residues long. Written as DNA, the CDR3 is TGTGCCAGCAGCCGAATACAGGGAACAAACACCGGGGAGCTGTTTTTT. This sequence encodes CASSRIQGTNTGELFF. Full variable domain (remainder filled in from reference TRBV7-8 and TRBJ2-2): GAGVSQSPRYKVAKRGQDVALRCDPISGHVSLFWYQQALGQGPEFLTYFQNEAQLDKSGLPSDRFFAERPEGSVSTLKIQRTQQEDSAVYLCASSRIQGTNTGELFFGEGSRLTVL.

The CDR3 region has the DNA TGTGCCAGCAGTTCCCCCTTCAAAAGCGAGCCCCAGCATTTT. Amino acid sequence: CASSSPFKSEPQHF. V usage is TRBV6-5 and J usage is TRBJ1-5; D uncertain. The V and J ends lost 4 bases and 8 bases respectively, with 15 bases between them. The CDR3 is made up of 14 amino acids. Per germline, CDR1 MNHEY and CDR2 SVGAGI.

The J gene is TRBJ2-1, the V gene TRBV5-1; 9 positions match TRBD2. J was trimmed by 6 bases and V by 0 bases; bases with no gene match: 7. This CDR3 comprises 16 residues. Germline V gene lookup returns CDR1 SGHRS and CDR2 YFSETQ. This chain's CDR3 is CASSLATSGGINEQFF. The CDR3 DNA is TGCGCCAGCAGCTTGGCCACCAGCGGGGGGATCAATGAGCAGTTCTTC.

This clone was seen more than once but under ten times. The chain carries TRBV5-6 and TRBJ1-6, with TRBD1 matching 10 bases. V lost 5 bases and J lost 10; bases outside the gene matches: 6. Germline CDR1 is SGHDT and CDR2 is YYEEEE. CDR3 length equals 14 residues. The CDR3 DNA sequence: TGTGCCAGCAGTCCGGGACAGGGGAGGTCACCCCTCCACTTT. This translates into CASSPGQGRSPLHF.

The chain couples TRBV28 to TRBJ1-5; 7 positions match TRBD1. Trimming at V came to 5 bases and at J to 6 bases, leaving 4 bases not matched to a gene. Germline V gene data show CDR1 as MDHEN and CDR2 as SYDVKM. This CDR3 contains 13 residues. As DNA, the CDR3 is TGTGCCAGCAGTAGCACAGGGGCTCAGCCCCAGCATTTT. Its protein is CASSSTGAQPQHF. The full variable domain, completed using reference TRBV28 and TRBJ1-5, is DVKVTQSSRYLVKRTGEKVFLECVQDMDHENMFWYRQDPGLGLRLIYFSYDVKMKEKGDIPEGYSVSREKKERFSLILESASTNQTSMYLCASSSTGAQPQHFGDGTRLSIL.

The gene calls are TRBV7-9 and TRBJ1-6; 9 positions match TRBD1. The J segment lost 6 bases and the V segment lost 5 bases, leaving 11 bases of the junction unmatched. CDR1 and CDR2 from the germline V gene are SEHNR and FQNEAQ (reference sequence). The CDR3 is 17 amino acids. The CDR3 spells CASSRDRARSTNSPLHF. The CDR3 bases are TGTGCCAGCAGCAGGGACAGGGCCCGATCCACTAATTCACCCCTCCACTTT.

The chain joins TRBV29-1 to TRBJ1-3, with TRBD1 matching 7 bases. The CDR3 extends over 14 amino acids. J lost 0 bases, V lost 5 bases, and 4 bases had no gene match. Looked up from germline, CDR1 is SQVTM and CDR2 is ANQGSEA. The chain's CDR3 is CSVRDSPSGNTIYF. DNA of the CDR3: TGCAGCGTTCGGGACAGTCCCTCTGGAAACACCATATATTTT.

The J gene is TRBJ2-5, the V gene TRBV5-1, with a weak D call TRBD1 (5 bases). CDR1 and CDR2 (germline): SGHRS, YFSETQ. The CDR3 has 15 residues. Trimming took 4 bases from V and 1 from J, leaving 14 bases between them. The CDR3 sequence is CASSLGVQVQETQYF. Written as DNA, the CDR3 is TGCGCCAGCAGCCTAGGGGTCCAGGTCCAAGAGACCCAGTACTTC.

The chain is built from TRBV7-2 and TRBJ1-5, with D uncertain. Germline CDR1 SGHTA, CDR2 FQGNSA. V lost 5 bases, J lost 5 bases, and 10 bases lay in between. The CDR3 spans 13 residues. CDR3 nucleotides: TGTGCCAGCAGCGCGTCCACTTATCAGCCCCAGCATTTT. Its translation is CASSASTYQPQHF.